A single sample is the source of the 12 T cell receptor beta chains below, sequenced in a study of identical twins. TCRdb re-called the 5' RACE reads with MiXCR, one entry per CDR3 protein. The table records approximately 620,000 distinct CDR3 sequences, 8.5% to 9% of them present only once. The same data also went into a second study, on yellow fever vaccine responses in identical twins.

Material: PBMCs. The source is a woman between 18 and 30 years old in good health.

The rearrangement joins TRBV7-9 to TRBJ2-5; D ambiguous. The V end was cut by 5 bases, the J end by 1 base, with 11 bases between. CDR3 length: 14 residues. Germline CDR1 SEHNR, CDR2 FQNEAQ (reference sequence). The CDR3 DNA reads as TGTGCCAGCAGCCAAAGGGCGGTCCAAGAGACCCAGTACTTC. Translating it yields CASSQRAVQETQYF.

The chain recombines TRBV27 with TRBJ2-7; 8 positions match TRBD2. CDR3 length: 15 residues. The trim removed 5 bases at V and 4 bases at J, leaving 10 bases unmatched. CDR1 is MNHEY and CDR2 is SMNVEV in the germline V gene (reference sequence). This chain's CDR3 is CASSPRPGLVYEQYF. The CDR3 bases are TGTGCCAGCAGTCCTCGACCGGGACTAGTATACGAGCAGTACTTC.

This chain links TRBV7-8 with TRBJ2-1, with 7 bases fitting TRBD2. V lost 5 bases, J lost 12 bases, and 16 bases stayed unmatched. CDR3 length equals 15 residues. Germline V gene lookup returns CDR1 SGHVS and CDR2 FQNEAQ. This chain's CDR3 is CASSPLGGGAAGQFF. CDR3 in DNA: TGTGCCAGCAGCCCTCTGGGCGGGGGAGCGGCTGGGCAGTTCTTC.

The chain has TRBV12-3 or TRBV12-4 and TRBJ1-4, with D possibly matching TRBD1 (5 bases). The V gene lost 3 bases and the J gene lost 7 bases, with 15 bases spanning the gap. The CDR3 has 15 residues. The CDR3 region is CASSFFGVGGEKLFF. CDR3 in DNA: TGTGCCAGCAGTTTCTTTGGGGTCGGGGGTGAAAAACTGTTTTTT.

This clonotype was seen more than once but under ten times. V and J are TRBV2 and TRBJ2-2, with 7 bases aligning to TRBD1. There are 14 residues in the CDR3. J was trimmed by 7 bases and V by 5 bases; bases with no gene match: 7. The V gene's germline CDR1 is SNHLY and CDR2 FYNNEI. For the CDR3, the DNA is TGTGCCAGCAGTAGGGACAGAACGCACGGGGAGCTGTTTTTT. Translated, it gives CASSRDRTHGELFF.

V is TRBV7-8 and J is TRBJ2-3; no firm D call. This CDR3 has 13 residues. From germline, CDR1 is SGHVS and CDR2 FQNEAQ. The ends were cut back, 3 bases at V and 4 bases at J, with 8 bases in the middle. CDR3 sequence reads: CASSFALADTQYF. Written as DNA, the CDR3 is TGTGCCAGCAGCTTCGCTTTGGCAGATACGCAGTATTTT.

This chain connects TRBV5-1 to TRBJ2-1; 8 bases are a match to TRBD2. The CDR3 covers 15 residues. Germline CDR1 SGHRS, CDR2 YFSETQ. V shed 4 bases, J shed 9 bases, and the junction held 12 bases outside the gene matches. CDR3 sequence (DNA): TGCGCCAGCAGCCCCGATGTCGGGGGGGCCAGTGAGCAGTTCTTC. This translates into CASSPDVGGASEQFF.

This clonotype has more than one count but fewer than ten. The chain couples TRBV7-9 to TRBJ2-1, with D maybe TRBD1 (6 bases). This CDR3 region has 15 residues. Germline V gives CDR1 SEHNR, CDR2 FQNEAQ (reference sequence). The germline V and J ends were trimmed by 2 bases and 9 bases, with 17 bases remaining between them. CDR3 in DNA: TGTGCCAGCAGCTTATCAGGGGCAGGTCTGGGTGAGCAGTTCTTC. This gives the protein CASSLSGAGLGEQFF.

The J gene is TRBJ2-6, the V gene TRBV2, with 10 nucleotides matching TRBD1. CDR1 is SNHLY and CDR2 is FYNNEI in the germline V gene. CDR3 size: 19 residues. After removal of 4 bases from V and 3 bases from J, the junction contained 12 bases not matched to a gene. CDR3 protein: CASSVPTGTGVFGANVLTF. The DNA for the CDR3 is TGTGCCAGCAGTGTCCCTACCGGGACAGGGGTTTTTGGGGCCAACGTCCTGACTTTC.

This clonotype was found once. V and J are TRBV18 and TRBJ2-3, with D possibly being TRBD1 or TRBD2 (5 bases each). V lost 0 bases and J lost 1, with 17 bases in between. Germline V gene sequence: CDR1 KGHSH, CDR2 LQKENI. CDR3 length: 18 amino acids. CDR3 DNA: TGTGCCAGCTCACCACCCTCGGTGGGACCCCGGGGCACAGATACGCAGTATTTT. This codes for CASSPPSVGPRGTDTQYF.

V usage is TRBV29-1 and J usage is TRBJ1-1; D is unclear. This CDR3 comprises 10 residues. Germline CDR1 reads SQVTM; CDR2 reads ANQGSEA. V lost 3 bases and J 4 bases, leaving 3 bases between the germline ends. This chain's CDR3 is CSVEGTEAFF. For the CDR3, the DNA is TGCAGCGTTGAGGGCACTGAAGCTTTCTTT. Full variable domain (rest looked up from reference TRBV29-1 and TRBJ1-1): SAVISQKPSRDICQRGTSLTIQCQVDSQVTMMFWYRQQPGQSLTLIATANQGSEATYESGFVIDKFPISRPNLTFSTLTVSNMSPEDSSIYLCSVEGTEAFFGQGTRLTVV.

The chain carries TRBV4-3 and TRBJ2-1; 10 positions agree with TRBD2. The CDR3 is 18 residues long. CDR1 LGHNA and CDR2 YSLEER come from the germline V gene. V trimming: 1 base; J trimming: 9 bases; junction bases outside the gene matches: 15. Written as DNA, the CDR3 is TGCGCCAGCAGCCAAGGGCAGGCCGGGACTAGCGTGTACGGTGAGCAGTTCTTC. It codes for CASSQGQAGTSVYGEQFF.